The TCR beta chain under discussion was sequenced for a study of cytomegalovirus exposure and HLA in healthy donors. Study overall: Previous work identified 120 million or so unique TCR beta sequences from about 179 million T cells. Points from the study as a whole: Per a later analysis, HLA-associated TCR beta chains showed more clonal expansion than other, equally common TCR beta chains. When analyzed later, a missense DCLRE1C variant was found to be linked to TCR beta V- and J-gene trimming.

As for this clone: Its matching antigen is unknown.

PCR amplification relied on 60 Vbeta primers (plus 13 Jbeta primers). Assay: immunoSEQ multiplex PCR; the TCRdb copy retains only in-frame clones and omits some. Seen here are fewer than 200,000 clones, 75% to 90% observed once, and the top ten hold 1.9%. With V trimmed by 7 bases and J by 10 bases, 9 bases remained unmatched. The CDR3 length is 13 residues. Germline values: CDR1 ENHRY, CDR2 SYGVKD. The source of this sequence is a human donor in good health. Sequences were obtained from PBMCs. The chain recombines TRBV10-3 with TRBJ2-1; 8 positions match TRBD1. For the CDR3, the DNA is TGTGCCATCACCCACGAGGACAGGGTCGAGCAGTTCTTC. As protein: CAITHEDRVEQFF.